The sequence of this T cell receptor beta chain was determined in a study of Tregs in tolerant kidney transplant recipients (dated by TCRdb to the late 2010s). For the wider study: Transplants used related donors with nonmyeloablative bone marrow transplantation; mixed chimerism was transient in the human trials. The study applied TCRbeta sequencing to find donor-specific regulatory T cells before combined kidney and bone marrow transplantation and then followed those same cells after transplant. General conclusions and limits of the study: The study was constrained by small patient numbers, and validation of the findings is required in larger populations and under other immunosuppression protocols. The most biologically relevant and donor-specific TCRbeta repertoire appeared to be identified by expanding Tregs with activated donor B cells. Although technical replication error seemed to be minimal, the question of biological reproducibility was not addressed directly. Donor-specific Treg expansion exceeded global Treg expansion in tolerant patients, suggesting antigen-driven rather than nonspecific expansion. For some patients the PCR primers changed over time, which made it impossible to compare the samples from those patients at the nucleotide level.

Genomic DNA was extracted from sorted cells with the QIAGEN DNeasy Blood and Tissue Kit for TCRbeta CDR3 sequencing. High-throughput TCRbeta CDR3 sequencing, which included PCR amplification with bias correction and internal controls, was done commercially through immunoSEQ. The authors' pipeline ran thus. Unique productive TCRbeta sequences were defined by CDR3 nucleotide sequence where primers matched, otherwise by CDR3 amino acid sequence with Vbeta and Jbeta genes. To correct sorting error, sequences shared between sorted populations at a frequency ratio of 2:1 or less were removed; the rest were assigned to the higher population. A sequence was defined as donor-reactive if the sequence was expanded at least 5-fold in CFSE-low cells compared with unstimulated cells and had a frequency of at least 0.01% in CFSE-low cells. Repertoire divergence was quantified by Jensen-Shannon divergence calculated from the top 100 TCRbeta sequences ranked by frequency. When a sample had multiple sequencing runs, each run was corrected for sorting error separately and the runs were then pooled. Here the immuneACCESS table is served through TCRdb, limited to in-frame sequences with V and J called. Missing clones are a known gap in these copies; in checked studies unresolved V genes cover under half, and the rest lacks a known reason. That table is the source of V, J and clone size, and D and trimming were worked out from the DNA. Present in this sample are approximately 69,000 clones, 85% to 90% of which were seen just once. In total, the top ten clones hold roughly 0.4% of the sample.

With respect to this clone: This receptor's antigen is unknown. No per-base quality is available; no much larger clone lies one base away.

Looking up the germline V gene (reference sequence) yields CDR1 MNHNY and CDR2 SVGAGI. Clipping removes 6 bases from V and 5 bases from J, with 3 as the unmatched junction base count. Inclusive of the bounding cysteine and phenylalanine, the CDR3 is 13 residues long. CDR3 DNA only is kept here, 39 bases in frame from base 1. The intended sense of this specimen's time point label: blood sample drawn before combined kidney and bone marrow transplant. Thawed PBMCs were FACS-sorted into unstimulated Tregs (CD4+CD25+CD127-), CD4+ non-Tregs (CD4+CD25-), CD4 cells and CD8 cells. The patients were a handful of recipients of combined kidney and bone marrow transplants from the ITN036ST trial, and samples were available only for these trial subjects. Healthy control blood was processed to PBMCs with a Ficoll density gradient and then cryopreserved, whereas patient PBMCs were collected both before and after transplant.

This receptor was taken from a human donor who received a combined kidney and bone marrow transplant. The V gene is TRBV6-6 and the J gene is TRBJ2-3, and TRBD1 aligns with 9 junction nucleotides. The specimen was CD4+ T cells from blood, collected before the transplant. The CDR3 corresponds to CASRRQGGDTQYF. The nucleotides read TGTGCCAGCAGGAGACAGGGGGGAGATACGCAGTATTTT.